Below, 32 T cell receptor beta chains from the same sample are listed, as sequenced in a study of blood T cell repertoires in COVID-19. Clones were read by immunoSEQ multiplex PCR, and TCRdb kept only the in-frame ones, dropping some. The data show roughly 100,000 clones, around 92% seen once. The material sequenced was peripheral blood. The source of these receptors is a man between 18 and 35 years old with acute or convalescent COVID-19.

The chain carries TRBV5-4 and TRBJ2-3, with D perhaps matching TRBD2 (6 bases). Germline V lookup: CDR1 SGHNT, CDR2 YYREEE (reference sequence). The CDR3 covers 15 residues. The V end was cut by 0 bases, the J end by 0 bases, with 8 bases between. The CDR3 nucleotides read TGTGCCAGCAGCTTGGGACTAGGAAGCACAGATACGCAGTATTTT. This encodes CASSLGLGSTDTQYF. Based on the CDR3 plus reference TRBV5-4 and TRBJ2-3, the full variable domain is ETGVTQSPTHLIKTRGQQVTLRCSSQSGHNTVSWYQQALGQGPQFIFQYYREEENGRGNFPPRFSGLQFPNYSSELNVNALELDDSALYLCASSLGLGSTDTQYFGPGTRLTVL.

This clone was counted a single time. The chain couples TRBV19 to TRBJ1-1, with TRBD1 matching over 7 bases. The CDR3 length is 13 residues. Germline lookup yields CDR1 LNHDA and CDR2 SQIVND (reference sequence). J gave up 7 bases and V 5 bases, and 7 bases lay outside the gene matches. In nucleotides, the CDR3 is TGTGCCAGTAGTCTCGGGACAGCCCTTGAAGCTTTCTTT. This gives the protein CASSLGTALEAFF.

Written as DNA, the CDR3 is TGTGCCAGCAGACAGAAATATGGCTACACCTTC. Translation: CASRQKYGYTF. V usage is TRBV25-1 and J usage is TRBJ1-2; unclear D gene. The CDR3 sequence is 11 residues long. Germline values: CDR1 MGHDK, CDR2 SYGVNS. Trimming removed 6 bases at V and 5 bases at J, with 7 bases between.

This chain links TRBV27 with TRBJ1-2, with 11 bases that match TRBD1. The CDR3 is 16 residues long. The V segment lost 3 bases and the J segment 3 bases; nucleotides outside the gene matches: 6. Per the germline V gene, CDR1 is MNHEY and CDR2 is SMNVEV (reference sequence). CDR3 sequence: CASSLRTGGAYYGYTF. Written as DNA, the CDR3 is TGTGCCAGCAGTTTGCGGACAGGGGGCGCTTACTATGGCTACACCTTC.

The V gene is TRBV6-5, the J gene TRBJ2-2; TRBD1 agrees at 8 bases. The CDR3 loop spans 14 amino acids. The germline V gene encodes CDR1 MNHEY and CDR2 SVGAGI. After removal of 6 bases from V and 4 bases from J, the junction contained 4 bases not matched to a gene. CDR3 loop: CASRDRGPTGELFF. The DNA of the CDR3 is TGTGCCAGCAGAGACAGGGGCCCCACCGGGGAGCTGTTTTTT.

The rearrangement uses TRBV5-5 and TRBJ1-1, with D perhaps TRBD1 (5 bases). Germline CDR1 and CDR2: SGHKS and YYEKEE (reference sequence). V lost 0 bases and J lost 4, with 10 bases in between. This CDR3 region has 14 residues. CDR3 sequence: CASSLGGWGTEAFF. The CDR3 bases are TGTGCCAGCAGCTTGGGGGGCTGGGGCACTGAAGCTTTCTTT.

The V and J genes are TRBV27 and TRBJ2-1; TRBD1 matches at 7 bases. V was clipped by 1 base and J by 4 bases; unmatched bases: 1. Germline V CDR1 and CDR2: MNHEY, SMNVEV (reference sequence). The CDR3 has 14 amino acids. In nucleotides, the CDR3 is TGTGCCAGCAGTTTATGGGACAGTTACAATGAGCAGTTCTTC. Its protein product is CASSLWDSYNEQFF.

This chain connects TRBV3-1 (or the pseudogene TRBV3-2) to TRBJ2-3, with 7 bases fitting TRBD2. Germline values: CDR1 LGHDT, CDR2 YNNKEL (reference sequence). V was pared by 4 bases and J by 0 bases, with 10 bases of the junction left unmatched. The CDR3 sequence is 17 residues long. The CDR3 spells CASSPPGRSTSTDTQYF. Here the CDR3 DNA reads TGTGCCAGCAGCCCTCCCGGGAGGTCGACTAGCACAGATACGCAGTATTTT.

In this sample, this clone turned up once. V usage is TRBV7-6 and J usage is TRBJ1-1; 12 positions match TRBD1. Trimming removed 5 bases from V and 4 bases from J; junction bases left unmatched: 11. Germline values: CDR1 SGHVS, CDR2 FNYEAQ. The length of the CDR3 is 17 residues. The CDR3 DNA reads TGTGCCAGCAGCCGACCGGGACAGGGGGCATTGAGCACTGAAGCTTTCTTT. Its translation: CASSRPGQGALSTEAFF.

The V gene is TRBV30, the J gene TRBJ1-2, with D possibly matching TRBD1 (6 bases). CDR1 and CDR2 (germline): GTSNPN, SVGIG (reference sequence). The CDR3 is 14 residues long. Trimming pared 4 bases from V and 3 bases from J, leaving 15 bases between. This CDR3 is CAWITGLRYYGYTF. The CDR3, as DNA: TGTGCCTGGATCACAGGGTTGCGGTACTATGGCTACACCTTC.

This chain links TRBV28 with TRBJ1-4; maybe TRBD1 (5 bases). Germline V gene data show CDR1 as MDHEN and CDR2 as SYDVKM. This CDR3 contains 15 residues. Trimming cost V 4 bases and J 3 bases, with 12 bases left between them. CDR3 nucleotide sequence: TGTGCCAGCAGTTCGTTGGGGGGAGCTAATGAAAAACTGTTTTTT. This codes for CASSSLGGANEKLFF.

This clone was counted between two and nine times. The rearrangement uses TRBV3-1 (or the pseudogene TRBV3-2) and TRBJ2-7; maybe TRBD1 (6 bases). Between the trimmed V and J ends, which lost 1 base and 5 bases, there was a span of 12 bases. Germline loops: CDR1 LGHDT, CDR2 YNNKEL (reference sequence). This CDR3 contains 14 residues. The CDR3 region has the DNA TGTGCCAGCAGCCAAGTATCAGGGGCGAACGAGCAGTACTTC. Translating it yields CASSQVSGANEQYF.

The chain couples TRBV14 to TRBJ1-4, with D possibly being TRBD1 (6 bases). There are 16 residues in the CDR3. The ends were cut back, 3 bases at V and 4 bases at J, with 15 bases in the middle. Germline values: CDR1 SGHDN, CDR2 FVKESK. CDR3 in amino acids: CASSQSRGQRNEKLFF. The CDR3 DNA is TGTGCCAGCAGCCAGTCCCGGGGACAACGTAATGAAAAACTGTTTTTT. Supplemented by reference TRBV14 and TRBJ1-4, the full variable domain reads EAGVTQFPSHSVIEKGQTVTLRCDPISGHDNLYWYRRVMGKEIKFLLHFVKESKQDESGMPNNRFLAERTGGTYSTLKVQPAELEDSGVYFCASSQSRGQRNEKLFFGSGTQLSVL.

The chain links TRBV6-5 to TRBJ2-7; D not resolved. Deletions cut 8 bases from V and 1 base from J, with 15 bases between. The CDR3 runs 14 residues. Germline values: CDR1 MNHEY, CDR2 SVGAGI. The CDR3 spells CASPVRADSYEQYF. The CDR3 DNA sequence: TGTGCCAGCCCGGTCCGCGCGGATTCCTACGAGCAGTACTTC.

The J gene is TRBJ1-5, the V gene TRBV14; D perhaps matches TRBD1 (5 bases). The V end lost 4 bases, the J end lost 1 base, and 8 bases lay between the germline ends. Germline CDR1 and CDR2: SGHDN and FVKESK. This CDR3 is built from 14 residues. CDR3 protein: CASSLSGSNQPQHF. In DNA, the CDR3 is TGTGCCAGCAGCCTATCAGGGAGCAATCAGCCCCAGCATTTT. The variable domain in full, completed from reference TRBV14 and TRBJ1-5, reads EAGVTQFPSHSVIEKGQTVTLRCDPISGHDNLYWYRRVMGKEIKFLLHFVKESKQDESGMPNNRFLAERTGGTYSTLKVQPAELEDSGVYFCASSLSGSNQPQHFGDGTRLSIL.

The V call is TRBV2, the J call TRBJ2-5, with D tentatively TRBD1 (5 bases). The CDR3 spans 14 residues. V lost 2 bases and J 4 bases, leaving 11 bases between the germline ends. Germline V gene sequence: CDR1 SNHLY, CDR2 FYNNEI. DNA of the CDR3: TGTGCCAGCAGTGAACCCAGGGTAGGAGAGACCCAGTACTTC. Translated: CASSEPRVGETQYF. Combining the CDR3 with reference TRBV2 and TRBJ2-5 gives the whole variable domain EPEVTQTPSHQVTQMGQEVILRCVPISNHLYFYWYRQILGQKVEFLVSFYNNEISEKSEIFDDQFSVERPDGSNFTLKIRSTKLEDSAMYFCASSEPRVGETQYFGPGTRLLVL.

The chain uses TRBV5-1 and TRBJ1-1, with D hard to call. The CDR3 covers 13 residues. V lost 0 bases, J lost 0 bases, and 3 bases lay in between. Germline loops: CDR1 SGHRS, CDR2 YFSETQ. The CDR3 spells CASSLALNTEAFF. The CDR3 DNA follows: TGCGCCAGCAGCTTGGCTTTGAACACTGAAGCTTTCTTT. The variable domain in full, with the rest retrieved from reference TRBV5-1 and TRBJ1-1, is KAGVTQTPRYLIKTRGQQVTLSCSPISGHRSVSWYQQTPGQGLQFLFEYFSETQRNKGNFPGRFSGRQFSNSRSEMNVSTLELGDSALYLCASSLALNTEAFFGQGTRLTVV.

The rearrangement uses TRBV5-1 and TRBJ1-4, with D tentatively TRBD1 (6 bases). Germline assignment: CDR1 SGHRS and CDR2 YFSETQ. The ends were cut back, 4 bases at V and 7 bases at J, with 17 bases in the middle. CDR3 length: 15 amino acids. The CDR3 DNA reads TGCGCCAGCAGCGGGTCACAGGGCCAGGGTGAAAAACTGTTTTTT. Its protein is CASSGSQGQGEKLFF.

This CDR3 reads CASSTSQFGTQYF. CDR3 sequence (DNA): TGTGCCAGCAGCACTTCCCAATTCGGTACGCAGTATTTT. The chain is built from TRBV7-7 and TRBJ2-3, with D unclear. Germline CDR1 and CDR2: SSHAT and FNYEAQ (reference sequence). Trimming shortened V by 5 bases and J by 8 bases, and 14 bases separated the two germline ends. CDR3 length equals 13 residues.

For the CDR3, the DNA is TGTGCCAGCAGCTTTCGATCCGGGACAGGGGATGAAAAACTGTTTTTT. Translating it yields CASSFRSGTGDEKLFF. This chain links TRBV9 with TRBJ1-4, with 10 bases fitting TRBD1. V lost 4 bases to trimming and J lost 6 bases; unmatched junction nucleotides: 9. Germline values: CDR1 SGDLS, CDR2 YYNGEE. The length of the CDR3 is 16 residues.

CDR3 in amino acids: CASSLSTGGTEAFF. CDR3 nucleotide sequence: TGTGCCAGCAGCCTCTCGACAGGGGGCACTGAAGCTTTCTTT. V usage is TRBV7-6 and J usage is TRBJ1-1; 9 nucleotides agree with TRBD1. CDR1 and CDR2 (germline): SGHVS, FNYEAQ. V shed 5 bases and J 4 bases; nucleotides not matched to a gene: 5. This CDR3 has 14 residues.

This chain uses TRBV9 with TRBJ2-7, with TRBD2 matching over 14 bases. J was trimmed by 4 bases and V by 0 bases; bases with no gene match: 6. The germline V gene has CDR1 SGDLS and CDR2 YYNGEE. This CDR3 region has 17 residues. Here the CDR3 DNA reads TGTGCCAGCAGCGTAGCTGGGACTAGCGGGAGTAGGTACGAGCAGTACTTC. Translated, it gives CASSVAGTSGSRYEQYF.

This clone was picked up many times. The chain uses TRBV5-8 and TRBJ1-5, with unresolved D. The CDR3 has 13 amino acids. CDR1 and CDR2 from the germline V gene are SGHTS and YDEGEE. The ends were cut back, 2 bases at V and 4 bases at J, with 7 bases in the middle. This CDR3 is CASSLYMNQPQHF. CDR3 nucleotides: TGTGCCAGCAGCTTATACATGAATCAGCCCCAGCATTTT. Combining the CDR3 with reference TRBV5-8 and TRBJ1-5 gives the whole variable domain EAGVTQSPTHLIKTRGQQATLRCSPISGHTSVYWYQQALGLGLQFLLWYDEGEERNRGNFPPRFSGRQFPNYSSELNVNALELEDSALYLCASSLYMNQPQHFGDGTRLSIL.

The CDR3 sequence: CAWSVPGNSPLHF. As DNA, the CDR3 is TGTGCCTGGAGTGTACCCGGGAATTCACCCCTCCACTTT. The chain employs TRBV30 and TRBJ1-6; unclear D gene. Germline-derived CDR1 and CDR2 are GTSNPN and SVGIG (reference sequence). CDR3 length equals 13 residues. Trimming shortened V by 0 bases and J by 7 bases, and 7 bases separated the two germline ends.

The rearrangement links TRBV5-8 to TRBJ1-4; D gene uncertain. CDR1 SGHTS and CDR2 YDEGEE come from the germline V gene. This CDR3 has 16 residues. V lost 2 bases and J 0 bases, leaving 11 bases between the germline ends. In DNA form, the CDR3 reads TGTGCCAGCAGCTTCGTACTGACTGCAACTAATGAAAAACTGTTTTTT. It yields the protein CASSFVLTATNEKLFF.

This chain uses TRBV5-6 with TRBJ1-1; no firm D call. The CDR3 totals 15 residues. CDR1 and CDR2 (germline): SGHDT, YYEEEE. The V gene lost 3 bases and the J gene lost 0 bases, with 12 bases spanning the gap. DNA of the CDR3: TGTGCCAGCAGCTGGGAGGGATTGATGAACACTGAAGCTTTCTTT. As protein: CASSWEGLMNTEAFF. Together with reference TRBV5-6 and TRBJ1-1, the CDR3 gives the full variable domain: DAGVTQSPTHLIKTRGQQVTLRCSPKSGHDTVSWYQQALGQGPQFIFQYYEEEERQRGNFPDRFSGHQFPNYSSELNVNALLLGDSALYLCASSWEGLMNTEAFFGQGTRLTVV.

CDR3 in amino acids: CASSSDPGGAYNEQFF. The CDR3 region has the DNA TGTGCCAGCAGCTCCGACCCGGGGGGGGCCTACAATGAGCAGTTCTTC. The rearrangement links TRBV7-9 to TRBJ2-1; TRBD2 aligns across 8 bases. CDR1 is SEHNR and CDR2 is FQNEAQ in the germline V gene (reference sequence). CDR3 length: 16 residues. V dropped 4 bases and J dropped 2; count of bases not matched to a gene: 7.

This chain links TRBV9 with TRBJ2-3; TRBD2 agrees at 12 bases. This CDR3 comprises 16 residues. Per germline, CDR1 SGDLS and CDR2 YYNGEE. Germline trimming cut 3 bases from V and 5 bases from J; bases unmatched to any gene: 7. CDR3 region: CASSARLAGVLDTQYF. DNA for the CDR3: TGTGCCAGCAGCGCCCGACTAGCGGGAGTACTAGATACGCAGTATTTT. Variable domain in full (rest from reference TRBV9 and TRBJ2-3): DSGVTQTPKHLITATGQRVTLRCSPRSGDLSVYWYQQSLDQGLQFLIQYYNGEERAKGNILERFSAQQFPDLHSELNLSSLELGDSALYFCASSARLAGVLDTQYFGPGTRLTVL.

The chain couples TRBV19 to TRBJ1-5; TRBD1 aligns across 9 bases. V lost 4 bases to trimming and J lost 0 bases; unmatched junction nucleotides: 19. The CDR3 runs to 21 residues. Per the germline V gene, CDR1 is LNHDA and CDR2 is SQIVND (reference sequence). In nucleotides, the CDR3 is TGTGCCAGTAGTACTCGCCCAGGGGACAGGGTAAGGGGACATAGCAATCAGCCCCAGCATTTT. It specifies CASSTRPGDRVRGHSNQPQHF.

The chain is built from TRBV9 and TRBJ1-1; TRBD1 agrees at 8 bases. With 1 base clipped from V and 3 bases from J, the junction kept 11 bases outside the gene matches. Germline assignment: CDR1 SGDLS and CDR2 YYNGEE. The CDR3 loop spans 17 amino acids. CDR3 nucleotides: TGTGCCAGCAGCGTATCTTATGGGACAGGAAGGGACACTGAAGCTTTCTTT. It translates to CASSVSYGTGRDTEAFF.

The chain combines TRBV19 with TRBJ1-4; 9 bases are shared with TRBD1. CDR1 and CDR2 from the germline V gene are LNHDA and SQIVND (reference sequence). The CDR3 sequence is 14 residues long. The J segment lost 6 bases and the V segment lost 5 bases, leaving 4 bases of the junction unmatched. The CDR3 DNA is TGTGCCAGTAGTCGACAGGGGGTAGATGAAAAACTGTTTTTT. This sequence encodes CASSRQGVDEKLFF.

A single count supports this clone. The rearrangement links TRBV25-1 to TRBJ2-6; possibly TRBD1 for D (6 bases). This CDR3 is 15 amino acids long. V dropped 4 bases and J dropped 1 base, with 8 bases sitting between them. Germline V gene lookup returns CDR1 MGHDK and CDR2 SYGVNS. The CDR3 DNA sequence: TGTGCCAGCAGTGCCACAGGGTCTGGGGCCAACGTCCTGACTTTC. It specifies CASSATGSGANVLTF.